A single sample gave rise to the 22 T cell receptor beta chains below, sequenced in a study of blood T cell repertoires in COVID-19. The assay was immunoSEQ multiplex PCR, and TCRdb's table has in-frame clones only and misses some. The table shows 150,000 to 200,000 clones, with roughly 90% occurring only once. Sequenced input: peripheral blood. The receptors come from a man in his 60s with acute or convalescent COVID-19.

This sequence joins TRBV19 and TRBJ2-3; D may be TRBD2 (5 bases). CDR1 LNHDA and CDR2 SQIVND come from the germline V gene (reference sequence). V dropped 8 bases and J dropped 5 bases, with 14 bases sitting between them. The CDR3 has 13 amino acids. The DNA for the CDR3 is TGTGCCAGTTCTAAACTAGGTGTAGATACGCAGTATTTT. Its protein is CASSKLGVDTQYF.

The chain combines TRBV18 with TRBJ1-4; TRBD1 matches at 8 bases. The germline V gene encodes CDR1 KGHSH and CDR2 LQKENI. J lost 8 bases, V lost 3 bases, and 8 bases had no gene match. The CDR3 is 15 amino acids. The CDR3 is CASSPGTGGDEKLFF. CDR3 DNA sequence: TGTGCCAGCTCACCCGGAACAGGGGGAGACGAAAAACTGTTTTTT.

The rearrangement joins TRBV5-1 to TRBJ2-5, with TRBD1 identical over 8 bases. Germline trimming cut 3 bases from V and 1 base from J; bases unmatched to any gene: 2. The CDR3 sequence is 14 residues long. Germline assignment: CDR1 SGHRS and CDR2 YFSETQ. CDR3 amino acids: CASSWTGSQETQYF. The CDR3, as DNA: TGCGCCAGCAGCTGGACAGGGTCCCAAGAGACCCAGTACTTC. The whole variable domain, remainder taken from reference TRBV5-1 and TRBJ2-5, is KAGVTQTPRYLIKTRGQQVTLSCSPISGHRSVSWYQQTPGQGLQFLFEYFSETQRNKGNFPGRFSGRQFSNSRSEMNVSTLELGDSALYLCASSWTGSQETQYFGPGTRLLVL.

The gene calls are TRBV19 and TRBJ1-5; no reliable D call. The V and J ends lost 4 bases and 0 bases respectively, with 19 bases between them. This CDR3 has 18 residues. The germline CDR1 and CDR2 sequences are LNHDA and SQIVND (reference sequence). The CDR3 loop is CASSKRSPSQDSNQPQHF. The DNA for the CDR3 is TGTGCCAGTAGTAAGCGGTCGCCGAGCCAGGATAGCAATCAGCCCCAGCATTTT.

The chain is built from TRBV30 and TRBJ1-2; tentatively, D is TRBD1 (5 bases). From germline, CDR1 is GTSNPN and CDR2 SVGIG (reference sequence). Trimming shortened V by 3 bases and J by 6 bases, and 11 bases separated the two germline ends. The CDR3 covers 12 residues. This CDR3 is CAWRGGLDGYTF. The CDR3 DNA reads TGTGCCTGGAGGGGGGGATTGGATGGCTACACCTTC.

This chain uses TRBV30 with TRBJ2-7; a possible D gene is TRBD2 (6 bases). The germline V gene encodes CDR1 GTSNPN and CDR2 SVGIG (reference sequence). The CDR3 has 14 amino acids. Trimming left V 7 bases short and J 2 bases short, with 18 bases between. CDR3 in DNA: TGTGCCTTCACCCGGCCGGGACTTACCTACGAGCAGTACTTC. Translating it yields CAFTRPGLTYEQYF. The variable domain in full, with the rest retrieved from reference TRBV30 and TRBJ2-7, is SQTIHQWPATLVQPVGSPLSLECTVEGTSNPNLYWYRQAAGRGLQLLFYSVGIGQISSEVPQNLSASRPQDRQFILSSKKLLLSDSGFYLCAFTRPGLTYEQYFGPGTRLTVT.

A remark on this clone: Other DNA sequences in this sample translate to the same CDR3. V is TRBV9 and J is TRBJ1-4; D may be TRBD1 (5 bases). Germline CDR1 reads SGDLS; CDR2 reads YYNGEE. Trimming removed 0 bases from V and 5 bases from J, with 8 bases in between. There are 14 residues in the CDR3. This CDR3 is CASSVAGGNEKLFF. The CDR3 coding sequence is TGTGCCAGCAGCGTAGCTGGGGGGAATGAAAAACTGTTTTTT.

The rearrangement links TRBV19 to TRBJ1-2, with 7 bases lining up with TRBD1. V lost 1 base and J lost 8; bases outside the gene matches: 4. The CDR3 is 13 amino acids. The germline V gene encodes CDR1 LNHDA and CDR2 SQIVND (reference sequence). The CDR3 nucleotides read TGTGCCAGTAGTATAGCGGGACAGCGCGGCTACACCTTC. Translating it yields CASSIAGQRGYTF.

The chain joins TRBV29-1 to TRBJ1-2; 8 nucleotides align to TRBD1. Germline CDR1 and CDR2: SQVTM and ANQGSEA. The J segment lost 8 bases and the V segment lost 5 bases, leaving 7 bases of the junction unmatched. CDR3 length: 12 amino acids. The CDR3 here is CSVPQGVGGYTF. The DNA of the CDR3 is TGCAGCGTTCCACAGGGGGTAGGAGGCTACACCTTC.

The V and J genes are TRBV7-9 and TRBJ1-5; D not resolved. Germline CDR1 and CDR2: SEHNR and FQNEAQ (reference sequence). This CDR3 has 12 amino acids. V lost 5 bases and J 1 base, leaving 3 bases between the germline ends. CDR3 sequence: CASSQSNQPQHF. CDR3 bases: TGTGCCAGCAGCCAGAGCAATCAGCCCCAGCATTTT.

The chain links TRBV10-3 to TRBJ1-2, with 9 bases aligning to TRBD1. The V segment lost 6 bases and the J segment 2 bases; nucleotides outside the gene matches: 13. CDR3 length: 17 residues. Germline CDR1 is ENHRY and CDR2 is SYGVKD. DNA for the CDR3: TGTGCCATCAGCGACTACCAGGCACAGGGGGCGAACTATGGCTACACCTTC. Amino acids: CAISDYQAQGANYGYTF.

The V and J genes are TRBV5-5 and TRBJ1-5; 8 positions agree with TRBD1. The germline V gene encodes CDR1 SGHKS and CDR2 YYEKEE (reference sequence). Unmatched junction bases numbered 9, after V lost 4 bases and J lost 0 bases. The CDR3 totals 17 residues. The CDR3 nucleotides are TGTGCCAGCAGCGGACAGGGAATCTTATCTAGCAATCAGCCCCAGCATTTT. Translated, it gives CASSGQGILSSNQPQHF.

This clone was detected only once. The V call is TRBV19, the J call TRBJ2-6; perhaps TRBD1 as D (6 bases). Trimming pared 3 bases from V and 1 base from J, leaving 10 bases between. This CDR3 has 16 residues. Germline CDR1 is LNHDA and CDR2 is SQIVND (reference sequence). The CDR3 DNA is TGTGCCAGTAGTATGCAGGGGTTGTCTGGGGCCAACGTCCTGACTTTC. Protein sequence: CASSMQGLSGANVLTF.

The CDR3 bases are TGTGCCAGCAGCTTAGCGCGCAGGGGCACTGAAGCTTTCTTT. Protein: CASSLARRGTEAFF. V gene TRBV13 combines with J gene TRBJ1-1, with D possibly matching TRBD1 (6 bases). V lost 1 base to trimming and J lost 4 bases, with 10 bases between them. CDR3 size: 14 residues. The V gene's germline CDR1 is PRHDT and CDR2 FYEKMQ (reference sequence).

The chain joins TRBV6-2 or TRBV6-3 to TRBJ1-6, with 8 bases identical to TRBD1. Germline trimming cut 6 bases from V and 7 bases from J; bases unmatched to any gene: 11. This CDR3 region has 16 residues. Germline CDR1 is MNHEY and CDR2 is SVGEGT. CDR3 sequence: CASSPRPGDRNSPLHF. DNA for the CDR3: TGTGCCAGCAGCCCTAGACCAGGGGACAGGAATTCACCCCTCCACTTT.

This rearrangement joins TRBV2 to TRBJ1-1, with D maybe TRBD1 (5 bases). Germline values: CDR1 SNHLY, CDR2 FYNNEI. The CDR3 has 12 residues. V was cut by 5 bases and J by 7 bases, with 11 bases left in between. The CDR3 sequence: CASSLDSFEAFF. The CDR3 region has the DNA TGTGCCAGCAGTCTCGACAGCTTTGAAGCTTTCTTT. Using reference TRBV2 and TRBJ1-1 for the parts outside the CDR3, the full variable domain is EPEVTQTPSHQVTQMGQEVILRCVPISNHLYFYWYRQILGQKVEFLVSFYNNEISEKSEIFDDQFSVERPDGSNFTLKIRSTKLEDSAMYFCASSLDSFEAFFGQGTRLTVV.

The chain couples TRBV27 to TRBJ1-1; no clear D. The CDR3 length is 15 residues. Germline V gene data show CDR1 as MNHEY and CDR2 as SMNVEV (reference sequence). V was cut by 3 bases and J by 4 bases, with 15 bases left in between. In DNA form, the CDR3 reads TGTGCCAGCAGTTTCCTAGAGCAGATCTTCACTGAAGCTTTCTTT. Its translation is CASSFLEQIFTEAFF.

The chain employs TRBV19 and TRBJ1-5, with D perhaps matching TRBD1 (5 bases). The ends were cut back, 9 bases at V and 4 bases at J, with 19 bases in the middle. This CDR3 region has 15 residues. Germline-derived CDR1 and CDR2 are LNHDA and SQIVND (reference sequence). CDR3 coding DNA: TGTGCCAGCTCCCCTGGGGGGGGAAGTAATCAGCCCCAGCATTTT. This encodes CASSPGGGSNQPQHF.

The rearrangement links TRBV7-8 to TRBJ1-4; D call uncertain. The CDR3 length is 16 residues. The germline CDR1 and CDR2 sequences are SGHVS and FQNEAQ. V lost 2 bases to trimming and J lost 0 bases, with 10 bases between them. The CDR3 reads CASSLSLPATNEKLFF. The CDR3 region has the DNA TGTGCCAGCAGCTTAAGCCTCCCTGCAACTAATGAAAAACTGTTTTTT.

The chain combines TRBV21-1 with TRBJ2-1; the table gives TRBD2 as D, unverified against the DNA. TRBV21-1 is termed a pseudogene. The CDR3 is 15 amino acids. CDR3: CASSRGGAAYNEQFF. The DNA for the CDR3 is TGTGCCAGCAGCAGGGGAGGGGCCGCCTACAATGAGCAGTTCTTC.

In DNA, the CDR3 is TGTGCCAGCAGTGAATACGTGGGACAGGGCCGATCACCCCTCCACTTT. Amino acids: CASSEYVGQGRSPLHF. J is TRBJ1-6 and V is TRBV25-1; 9 bases map to TRBD1. This CDR3 region has 16 residues. Germline V gene data show CDR1 as MGHDK and CDR2 as SYGVNS. V gave up 0 bases and J gave up 10 bases; unmatched junction bases: 7.

The gene calls are TRBV24-1 and TRBJ2-5, with TRBD2 identical over 16 bases. CDR1 is KGHDR, CDR2 SFDVKD, per germline. The CDR3 runs 19 residues. V shed 4 bases, J shed 0 bases, and the junction held 7 bases outside the gene matches. The CDR3 DNA reads TGTGCCACCAGTGACCCGGGACTAGCGGGGGGGTTCAACCAAGAGACCCAGTACTTC. Its protein product is CATSDPGLAGGFNQETQYF.